The clone carrying this T cell receptor beta chain has only a few counts. Its matching antigen is unknown. Germline CDR1 is SGHRS and CDR2 is YFSETQ. The ends lost 0 bases at V and 4 bases at J; junction bases unmatched: 6. This CDR3 is 15 amino acids long. The data are from a study of cytomegalovirus exposure and HLA in healthy donors. Overall study findings and caveats: TCR clusters originating in the first cohort tended to co-occur in the 120 validation repertoires, according to a later analysis. The majority of TCR sequences were rare, yet some public TCRs appeared in many donors.

TCRdb's table, derived via immunoSEQ multiplex PCR, lists solely in-frame clones and lacks some. The sample includes tens of thousands of clones, approximately 96% of them seen just once. The donors formed part of the roughly 110-subject validation cohort, distinct from the roughly 700-subject first cohort. The rearrangement uses TRBV5-1 and TRBJ2-7, with 8 bases identical to TRBD1. This TCR was sampled from a man aged 18 to 30 in good health and CMV-seronegative. The sample comprised PBMCs. CDR3 bases: TGCGCCAGCAGCTTGGCCCAGGGGGCGCGGTACGAGCAGTACTTC. Its translation: CASSLAQGARYEQYF.